These T cell receptor beta chains were read from a single sample in a study of T cell repertoires in cytomegalovirus infection. These receptors have no known antigen. Via MiXCR, TCRdb re-called the reads, giving one row per CDR3 protein. The table records 700,000 to 950,000 distinct CDR3 sequences, approximately 30% of them present only once. The sequencing here drew on cultured CD8+ T cells from PBMCs, taken from culture after CMV antigen stimulation. These receptor sequences come from a human donor in good health (CMV status not recorded). Some clones in this sample may be carry-over from other donors' samples. Both conserved end residues are part of each CDR3. The order of the fields is D gene, clone size, V gene, J gene, CDR3 protein, CDR3 DNA. D genes are given only for firm matches. Clone size appears in some rows only: once, few, many, or a class for an expanded clone.

D gene: TRBD1; clone size: NA; V gene: TRBV4-1; J gene: TRBJ2-7; CDR3 protein: CTSSQEITGAYEQYF; CDR3 DNA: TGCACCAGCAGCCAAGAGATAACAGGGGCTTACGAGCAGTACTTC
D gene: TRBD1; clone size: few; V gene: TRBV2; J gene: TRBJ2-3; CDR3 protein: CARQGMDTQYF; CDR3 DNA: TGTGCCCGACAGGGGATGGATACGCAGTATTTT
D gene: TRBD1; clone size: NA; V gene: TRBV11-3; J gene: TRBJ2-3; CDR3 protein: CASSLRLGQGDTDTQYF; CDR3 DNA: TGTGCCAGCAGCTTAAGGCTGGGACAGGGAGACACAGATACGCAGTATTTT
D gene: NA; clone size: NA; V gene: TRBV10-3; J gene: TRBJ2-7; CDR3 protein: CAISEIDHKADEQYF; CDR3 DNA: TGTGCCATCAGTGAAATTGACCATAAGGCAGACGAGCAGTACTTC
D gene: TRBD1; clone size: few; V gene: TRBV4-1; J gene: TRBJ2-3; CDR3 protein: CASSPRGQGDTQYF; CDR3 DNA: TGCGCCAGCAGCCCCAGGGGGCAGGGAGATACGCAGTATTTT
D gene: NA; clone size: NA; V gene: TRBV6-5; J gene: TRBJ1-1; CDR3 protein: CASNGEYTEAFF; CDR3 DNA: TGTGCCAGCAATGGGGAATACACTGAAGCTTTCTTT
D gene: TRBD1; clone size: many; V gene: TRBV6-6; J gene: TRBJ1-2; CDR3 protein: CASSHLDRLNGYTF; CDR3 DNA: TGTGCCAGCAGCCACCTGGACAGGTTAAATGGCTACACCTTC
D gene: NA; clone size: NA; V gene: TRBV9; J gene: TRBJ2-1; CDR3 protein: CASSVEMSSYNEQFF; CDR3 DNA: TGTGCCAGCAGCGTAGAGATGAGCTCCTACAATGAGCAGTTCTTC
D gene: NA; clone size: few; V gene: TRBV29-1; J gene: TRBJ2-1; CDR3 protein: CSDRGGRVVDNEQFF; CDR3 DNA: TGCAGCGATCGCGGAGGGCGCGTAGTTGACAATGAGCAGTTCTTC
D gene: NA; clone size: few; V gene: TRBV27; J gene: TRBJ2-3; CDR3 protein: CASSDRLYSSTDTQYF; CDR3 DNA: TGTGCCAGCAGTGACAGGCTATACAGTAGCACAGATACGCAGTATTTT
D gene: NA; clone size: NA; V gene: TRBV27; J gene: TRBJ1-1; CDR3 protein: CASSLSVSVNTEAFF; CDR3 DNA: TGTGCCAGCAGTTTATCGGTCAGCGTGAACACTGAAGCTTTCTTT
D gene: NA; clone size: NA; V gene: TRBV24-1; J gene: TRBJ1-2; CDR3 protein: CATSDPTANYGYTF; CDR3 DNA: TGTGCCACCAGTGATCCGACAGCTAACTATGGCTACACCTTC
D gene: NA; clone size: few; V gene: TRBV27; J gene: TRBJ1-1; CDR3 protein: CASSLLTGALDTEAFF; CDR3 DNA: TGTGCCAGCAGTTTATTAACGGGGGCCTTGGACACTGAAGCTTTCTTT
D gene: TRBD1; clone size: once; V gene: TRBV5-6; J gene: TRBJ2-7; CDR3 protein: CASSRGTGGSREQYF; CDR3 DNA: TGTGCCAGCAGCCGAGGGACAGGGGGATCGAGGGAGCAGTACTTC
D gene: NA; clone size: NA; V gene: TRBV20-1; J gene: TRBJ2-2; CDR3 protein: CSASGGPTGELFF; CDR3 DNA: TGCAGTGCTAGCGGGGGTCCCACCGGGGAGCTGTTTTTT
D gene: TRBD2; clone size: NA; V gene: TRBV11-2; J gene: TRBJ2-2; CDR3 protein: CASSRAGDYTGELFF; CDR3 DNA: TGTGCCAGCAGCCGAGCGGGGGACTACACCGGGGAGCTGTTTTTT
D gene: TRBD1; clone size: few; V gene: TRBV29-1; J gene: TRBJ1-2; CDR3 protein: CSVEGQGARNYGYTF; CDR3 DNA: TGCAGCGTCGAAGGGCAGGGGGCGCGAAACTATGGCTACACCTTC
D gene: NA; clone size: NA; V gene: TRBV7-9; J gene: TRBJ1-4; CDR3 protein: CASSAQLPHNEKLFF; CDR3 DNA: TGTGCCAGCAGCGCACAGCTTCCCCATAATGAAAAACTGTTTTTT
D gene: NA; clone size: NA; V gene: TRBV28; J gene: TRBJ1-2; CDR3 protein: CASTPGFGYGYTF; CDR3 DNA: TGTGCCAGCACCCCAGGGTTTGGCTATGGCTACACCTTC
D gene: TRBD1; clone size: NA; V gene: TRBV9; J gene: TRBJ2-5; CDR3 protein: CASSVGGRTGGAETQYF; CDR3 DNA: TGTGCCAGCAGCGTAGGGGGGAGGACAGGGGGCGCCGAGACCCAGTACTTC
D gene: TRBD2; clone size: NA; V gene: TRBV20-1; J gene: TRBJ2-1; CDR3 protein: CSARDRSSGGVRYNEQFF; CDR3 DNA: TGCAGTGCTAGAGATCGGAGTAGCGGGGGGGTTCGTTACAATGAGCAGTTCTTC
D gene: NA; clone size: NA; V gene: TRBV6-6; J gene: TRBJ1-4; CDR3 protein: CASQGTNEKLFF; CDR3 DNA: TGTGCCAGCCAGGGGACTAATGAAAAACTGTTTTTT
D gene: TRBD1; clone size: NA; V gene: TRBV2; J gene: TRBJ1-2; CDR3 protein: CASSLQGLNYGYTF; CDR3 DNA: TGTGCCAGCAGTCTACAGGGGTTGAACTATGGCTACACCTTC
D gene: NA; clone size: few; V gene: TRBV7-9; J gene: TRBJ2-1; CDR3 protein: CASSQGQRYGEQFF; CDR3 DNA: TGTGCCAGCAGCCAAGGACAGCGGTATGGTGAGCAGTTCTTC
D gene: TRBD2; clone size: few; V gene: TRBV6-1; J gene: TRBJ2-3; CDR3 protein: CASSRLAGFSDTQYF; CDR3 DNA: TGTGCCAGCAGTCGACTAGCGGGGTTCTCAGATACGCAGTATTTT
D gene: NA; clone size: NA; V gene: TRBV6-6; J gene: TRBJ1-2; CDR3 protein: CATSYSRADYGYTF; CDR3 DNA: TGTGCCACCAGTTACTCTCGGGCCGACTATGGCTACACCTTC
D gene: TRBD2; clone size: many; V gene: TRBV7-8; J gene: TRBJ2-5; CDR3 protein: CASSSGGIQETQYF; CDR3 DNA: TGTGCCAGCAGCTCGGGGGGGATTCAAGAGACCCAGTACTTC
D gene: NA; clone size: many; V gene: TRBV12-3/TRBV12-4; J gene: TRBJ1-2; CDR3 protein: CASRILGQGGDGYTF; CDR3 DNA: TGTGCCAGCAGAATCCTGGGGCAGGGAGGGGATGGCTACACCTTC
D gene: NA; clone size: few; V gene: TRBV4-1; J gene: TRBJ2-1; CDR3 protein: CASSHRRTSYNEQFF; CDR3 DNA: TGCGCCAGCAGCCACCGACGGACGTCCTACAATGAGCAGTTCTTC
D gene: NA; clone size: few; V gene: TRBV4-1; J gene: TRBJ1-1; CDR3 protein: CASSQDPRGMGDMNTEAFF; CDR3 DNA: TGCGCCAGCAGCCAAGATCCCCGGGGGATGGGGGACATGAACACTGAAGCTTTCTTT
D gene: NA; clone size: NA; V gene: TRBV2; J gene: TRBJ2-7; CDR3 protein: CASSDDSSYEQYF; CDR3 DNA: TGTGCCAGCAGTGACGACAGTTCCTACGAGCAGTACTTC
D gene: TRBD2; clone size: many; V gene: TRBV7-9; J gene: TRBJ2-5; CDR3 protein: CASSLEASGGWTQYF; CDR3 DNA: TGTGCCAGCAGCTTAGAGGCTAGCGGGGGATGGACCCAGTACTTC
D gene: TRBD2; clone size: NA; V gene: TRBV2; J gene: TRBJ2-3; CDR3 protein: CASPLPGGRDTQYF; CDR3 DNA: TGTGCCAGCCCCCTCCCGGGGGGAAGAGATACGCAGTATTTT
D gene: NA; clone size: NA; V gene: TRBV9; J gene: TRBJ2-6; CDR3 protein: CANSVAPMTGSVSGANVLTF; CDR3 DNA: TGTGCCAACAGCGTAGCTCCTATGACAGGTTCCGTGTCTGGGGCCAACGTCCTGACTTTC
D gene: NA; clone size: NA; V gene: TRBV6-2/TRBV6-3; J gene: TRBJ2-3; CDR3 protein: CASSFSLVADTQYF; CDR3 DNA: TGTGCCAGCAGTTTTTCCTTGGTGGCAGATACGCAGTATTTT
D gene: NA; clone size: few; V gene: TRBV12-3/TRBV12-4; J gene: TRBJ1-5; CDR3 protein: CASSNSGGNQPQHF; CDR3 DNA: TGTGCCAGCAGCAATTCGGGGGGCAATCAGCCCCAGCATTTT
D gene: TRBD1; clone size: NA; V gene: TRBV6-1; J gene: TRBJ1-5; CDR3 protein: CASSEEEGQMYHPQHF; CDR3 DNA: TGTGCCAGCAGTGAAGAAGAGGGACAGATGTATCACCCCCAGCATTTT
D gene: TRBD2; clone size: many; V gene: TRBV7-9; J gene: TRBJ2-3; CDR3 protein: CASSLVRLAVTDTQYF; CDR3 DNA: TGTGCCAGCAGCTTAGTCCGCCTAGCGGTCACAGATACGCAGTATTTT
D gene: TRBD2; clone size: NA; V gene: TRBV7-9; J gene: TRBJ2-3; CDR3 protein: CASSLFSGGTDTQYF; CDR3 DNA: TGTGCCAGCAGCTTATTTAGCGGGGGCACAGATACGCAGTATTTT
D gene: TRBD2; clone size: NA; V gene: TRBV7-6; J gene: TRBJ2-7; CDR3 protein: CASSPSGVSYEQYF; CDR3 DNA: TGTGCCAGCAGCCCTAGCGGGGTCTCCTACGAGCAGTACTTC
D gene: NA; clone size: NA; V gene: TRBV4-1; J gene: TRBJ1-1; CDR3 protein: CASSQGAGTLTEAFF; CDR3 DNA: TGCGCCAGCAGCCAAGGGGCAGGGACCCTCACTGAAGCTTTCTTT
D gene: NA; clone size: many; V gene: TRBV6-4; J gene: TRBJ2-3; CDR3 protein: CASSDGGGPDTQYF; CDR3 DNA: TGTGCCAGCAGTGACGGGGGGGGCCCAGATACGCAGTATTTT
D gene: NA; clone size: few; V gene: TRBV28; J gene: TRBJ1-2; CDR3 protein: CASSSYGNSNYGYTF; CDR3 DNA: TGTGCCAGCAGTTCGTATGGAAATTCGAACTATGGCTACACCTTC
D gene: NA; clone size: NA; V gene: TRBV29-1; J gene: TRBJ1-2; CDR3 protein: CSAPSGAGYTF; CDR3 DNA: TGCAGCGCCCCGTCCGGGGCCGGCTACACCTTC
D gene: TRBD1; clone size: NA; V gene: TRBV12-3/TRBV12-4; J gene: TRBJ1-1; CDR3 protein: CASSFRQGRTDEAFF; CDR3 DNA: TGTGCCAGCAGTTTCCGACAGGGACGGACCGACGAAGCTTTCTTT
D gene: NA; clone size: few; V gene: TRBV7-3; J gene: TRBJ2-1; CDR3 protein: CASSSSGWLNEQFF; CDR3 DNA: TGTGCCAGCAGCTCCTCGGGTTGGTTAAATGAGCAGTTCTTC
D gene: NA; clone size: NA; V gene: TRBV7-8; J gene: TRBJ1-1; CDR3 protein: CASSTSIRDSNTEAFF; CDR3 DNA: TGTGCCAGCAGCACCTCGATACGGGACTCGAACACTGAAGCTTTCTTT
D gene: NA; clone size: NA; V gene: TRBV7-6; J gene: TRBJ2-7; CDR3 protein: CASSLGRQRPQYF; CDR3 DNA: TGTGCCAGCAGCTTAGGGCGGCAGCGGCCCCAGTACTTC
D gene: TRBD2; clone size: many; V gene: TRBV28; J gene: TRBJ2-5; CDR3 protein: CASSSSTGTSGGAILQQETQYF; CDR3 DNA: TGTGCCAGCAGTTCATCCACCGGGACTAGCGGGGGGGCCATTCTCCAACAAGAGACCCAGTACTTC
D gene: TRBD1; clone size: few; V gene: TRBV7-6; J gene: TRBJ1-1; CDR3 protein: CASSSGQGLATEAFF; CDR3 DNA: TGTGCCAGCAGCTCGGGACAGGGGCTTGCCACTGAAGCTTTCTTT
D gene: TRBD1; clone size: many; V gene: TRBV6-2/TRBV6-3; J gene: TRBJ1-5; CDR3 protein: CASLYRGRPWLFNQPQHF; CDR3 DNA: TGTGCCAGCCTGTACAGGGGGCGGCCATGGCTTTTTAATCAGCCCCAGCATTTT
D gene: NA; clone size: few; V gene: TRBV19; J gene: TRBJ1-5; CDR3 protein: CASSIRDSKYSNQPQHF; CDR3 DNA: TGTGCCAGTAGTATACGTGACAGCAAGTATAGCAATCAGCCCCAGCATTTT
D gene: NA; clone size: NA; V gene: TRBV24-1; J gene: TRBJ2-1; CDR3 protein: CATSDSSHRANEQFF; CDR3 DNA: TGTGCCACCAGTGACTCTAGCCATAGGGCCAATGAGCAGTTCTTC
D gene: NA; clone size: few; V gene: TRBV6-6; J gene: TRBJ1-4; CDR3 protein: CASSFLVGEGQETNEKLFF; CDR3 DNA: TGTGCCAGCAGTTTCCTCGTTGGCGAGGGGCAGGAAACTAATGAAAAACTGTTTTTT
D gene: TRBD1; clone size: few; V gene: TRBV10-3; J gene: TRBJ1-1; CDR3 protein: CAISEGQGSEAFF; CDR3 DNA: TGTGCCATCAGTGAGGGACAGGGGTCTGAAGCTTTCTTT
D gene: TRBD1; clone size: NA; V gene: TRBV7-6; J gene: TRBJ1-2; CDR3 protein: CASSLVGQENYGYTF; CDR3 DNA: TGTGCCAGCAGCTTAGTGGGACAGGAGAACTATGGCTACACCTTC
D gene: NA; clone size: NA; V gene: TRBV19; J gene: TRBJ2-3; CDR3 protein: CASSIDQQGGETDTQYF; CDR3 DNA: TGTGCCAGTAGTATAGATCAACAGGGTGGGGAAACAGATACGCAGTATTTT
D gene: TRBD2; clone size: NA; V gene: TRBV27; J gene: TRBJ2-5; CDR3 protein: CASNTLAGGSETQYF; CDR3 DNA: TGTGCCAGCAACACACTAGCGGGGGGGAGTGAGACCCAGTACTTC
D gene: TRBD2; clone size: few; V gene: TRBV27; J gene: TRBJ2-3; CDR3 protein: CASSHRASGGEEDTQYF; CDR3 DNA: TGTGCCAGCAGCCACCGGGCTAGCGGGGGGGAGGAGGATACGCAGTATTTT
D gene: NA; clone size: few; V gene: TRBV2; J gene: TRBJ2-6; CDR3 protein: CASQEGAVANVLTF; CDR3 DNA: TGTGCCAGCCAGGAGGGGGCGGTAGCCAACGTCCTGACTTTC